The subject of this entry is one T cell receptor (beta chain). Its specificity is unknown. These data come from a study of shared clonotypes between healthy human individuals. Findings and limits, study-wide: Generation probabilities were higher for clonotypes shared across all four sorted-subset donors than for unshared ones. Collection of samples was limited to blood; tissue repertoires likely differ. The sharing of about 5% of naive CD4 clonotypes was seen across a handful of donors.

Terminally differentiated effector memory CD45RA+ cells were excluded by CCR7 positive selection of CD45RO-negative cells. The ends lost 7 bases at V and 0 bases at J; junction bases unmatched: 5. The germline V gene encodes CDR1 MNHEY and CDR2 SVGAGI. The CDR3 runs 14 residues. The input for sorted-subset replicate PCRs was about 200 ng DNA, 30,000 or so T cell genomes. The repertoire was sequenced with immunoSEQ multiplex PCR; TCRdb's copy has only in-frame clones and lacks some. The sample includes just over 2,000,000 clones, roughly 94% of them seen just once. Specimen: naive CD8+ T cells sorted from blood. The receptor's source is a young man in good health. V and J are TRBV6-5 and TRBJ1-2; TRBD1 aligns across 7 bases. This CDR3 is CASTNDRANYGYTF. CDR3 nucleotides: TGTGCCAGCACCAACGACAGGGCTAACTATGGCTACACCTTC.